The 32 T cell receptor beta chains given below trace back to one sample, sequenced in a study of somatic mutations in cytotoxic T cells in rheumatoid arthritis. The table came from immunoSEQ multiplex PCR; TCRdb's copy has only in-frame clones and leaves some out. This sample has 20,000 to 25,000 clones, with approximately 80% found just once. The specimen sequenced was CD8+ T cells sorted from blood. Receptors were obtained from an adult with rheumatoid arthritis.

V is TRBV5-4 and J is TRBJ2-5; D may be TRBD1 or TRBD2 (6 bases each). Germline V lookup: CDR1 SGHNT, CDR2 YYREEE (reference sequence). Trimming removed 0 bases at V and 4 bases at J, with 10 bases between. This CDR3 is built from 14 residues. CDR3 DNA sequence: TGTGCCAGCAGCTTGGACAGGGAGGTAGAGACCCAGTACTTC. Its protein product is CASSLDREVETQYF.

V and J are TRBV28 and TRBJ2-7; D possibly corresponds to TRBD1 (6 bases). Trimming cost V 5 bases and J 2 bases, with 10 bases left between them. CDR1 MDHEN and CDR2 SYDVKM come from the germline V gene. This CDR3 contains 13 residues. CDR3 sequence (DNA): TGTGCCAGCAGTCGAAGGACAGCCTACGAGCAGTACTTC. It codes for CASSRRTAYEQYF. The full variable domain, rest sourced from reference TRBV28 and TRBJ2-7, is DVKVTQSSRYLVKRTGEKVFLECVQDMDHENMFWYRQDPGLGLRLIYFSYDVKMKEKGDIPEGYSVSREKKERFSLILESASTNQTSMYLCASSRRTAYEQYFGPGTRLTVT.

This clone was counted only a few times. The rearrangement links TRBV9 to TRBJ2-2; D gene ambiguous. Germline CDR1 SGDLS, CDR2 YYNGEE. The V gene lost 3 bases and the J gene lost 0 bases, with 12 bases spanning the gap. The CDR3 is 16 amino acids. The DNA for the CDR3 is TGTGCCAGCAGCGACGGTGCGCGGTCGAACACCGGGGAGCTGTTTTTT. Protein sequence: CASSDGARSNTGELFF.

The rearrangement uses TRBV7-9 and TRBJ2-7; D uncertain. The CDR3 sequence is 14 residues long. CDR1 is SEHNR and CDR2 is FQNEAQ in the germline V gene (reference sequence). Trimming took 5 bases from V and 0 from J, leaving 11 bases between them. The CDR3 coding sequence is TGTGCCAGCAGCCCCTCTTTGAGCTCCTACGAGCAGTACTTC. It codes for CASSPSLSSYEQYF.

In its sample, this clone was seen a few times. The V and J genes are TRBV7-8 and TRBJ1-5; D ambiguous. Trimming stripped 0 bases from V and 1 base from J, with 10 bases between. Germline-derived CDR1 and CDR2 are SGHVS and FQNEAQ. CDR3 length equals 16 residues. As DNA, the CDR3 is TGTGCCAGCAGCTTAGCAGCGCAGGTCAGCAATCAGCCCCAGCATTTT. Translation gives CASSLAAQVSNQPQHF.

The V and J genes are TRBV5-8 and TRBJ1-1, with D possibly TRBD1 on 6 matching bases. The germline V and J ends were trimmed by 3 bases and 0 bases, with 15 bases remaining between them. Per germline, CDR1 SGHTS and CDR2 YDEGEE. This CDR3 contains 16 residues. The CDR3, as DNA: TGTGCCAGCAGCTCTTACTGGGGGGCGGTGAACACTGAAGCTTTCTTT. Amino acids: CASSSYWGAVNTEAFF.

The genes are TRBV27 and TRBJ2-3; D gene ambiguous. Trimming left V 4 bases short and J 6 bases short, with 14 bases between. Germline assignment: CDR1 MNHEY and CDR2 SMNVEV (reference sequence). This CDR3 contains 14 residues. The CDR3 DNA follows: TGTGCCAGCAGTTCCTGGGTGGCCCGGGATACGCAGTATTTT. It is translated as CASSSWVARDTQYF.

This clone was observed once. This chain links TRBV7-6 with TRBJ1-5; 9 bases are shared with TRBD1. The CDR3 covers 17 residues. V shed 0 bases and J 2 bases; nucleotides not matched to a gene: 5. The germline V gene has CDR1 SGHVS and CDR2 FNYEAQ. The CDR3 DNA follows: TGTGCCAGCAGCTTAGCCCTAAGACAGGGGGGCAATCAGCCCCAGCATTTT. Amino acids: CASSLALRQGGNQPQHF.

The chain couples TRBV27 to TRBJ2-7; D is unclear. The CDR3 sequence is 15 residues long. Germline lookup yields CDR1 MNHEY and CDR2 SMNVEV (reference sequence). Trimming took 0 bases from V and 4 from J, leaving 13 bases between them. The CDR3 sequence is CASSLSSESYYEQYF. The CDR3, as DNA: TGTGCCAGCAGTTTATCGAGCGAGAGTTATTACGAGCAGTACTTC.

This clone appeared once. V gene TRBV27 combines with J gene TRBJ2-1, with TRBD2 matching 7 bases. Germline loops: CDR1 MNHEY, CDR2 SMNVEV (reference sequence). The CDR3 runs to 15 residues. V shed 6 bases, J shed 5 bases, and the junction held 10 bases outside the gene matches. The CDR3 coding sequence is TGTGCCAGCAGCCCTGGGGCGGGAGAGAACAATGAGCAGTTCTTC. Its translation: CASSPGAGENNEQFF.

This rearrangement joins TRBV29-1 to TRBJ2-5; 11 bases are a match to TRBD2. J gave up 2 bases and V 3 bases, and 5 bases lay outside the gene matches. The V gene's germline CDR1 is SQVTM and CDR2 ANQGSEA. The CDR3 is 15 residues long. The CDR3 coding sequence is TGCAGCGTTGATGGGCTAGCGGGAGGTCAAGAGACCCAGTACTTC. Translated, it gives CSVDGLAGGQETQYF.

The chain's CDR3 is CASSLLGSGYEQYF. The CDR3 DNA sequence: TGTGCCAGCAGCTTACTGGGAAGCGGCTACGAGCAGTACTTC. The chain uses TRBV7-8 and TRBJ2-7; the D gene is possibly TRBD2 (5 bases). Germline loops: CDR1 SGHVS, CDR2 FQNEAQ. The CDR3 is 14 residues long. V was clipped by 2 bases and J by 3 bases, with 11 bases between them.

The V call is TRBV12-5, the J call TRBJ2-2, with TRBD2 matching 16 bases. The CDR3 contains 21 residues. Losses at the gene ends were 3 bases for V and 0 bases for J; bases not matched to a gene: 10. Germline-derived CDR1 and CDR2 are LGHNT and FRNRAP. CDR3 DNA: TGTGCTAGTGGTTTTTTTATCCGGGGACTAGCGGGAGGGACGAACACCGGGGAGCTGTTTTTT. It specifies CASGFFIRGLAGGTNTGELFF.

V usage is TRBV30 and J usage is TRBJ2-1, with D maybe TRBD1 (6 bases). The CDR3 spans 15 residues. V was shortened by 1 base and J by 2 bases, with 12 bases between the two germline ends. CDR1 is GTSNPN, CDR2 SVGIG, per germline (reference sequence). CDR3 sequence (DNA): TGTGCCTGGAGTGGGGATGGGGGCCCCTACAATGAGCAGTTCTTC. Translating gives CAWSGDGGPYNEQFF.

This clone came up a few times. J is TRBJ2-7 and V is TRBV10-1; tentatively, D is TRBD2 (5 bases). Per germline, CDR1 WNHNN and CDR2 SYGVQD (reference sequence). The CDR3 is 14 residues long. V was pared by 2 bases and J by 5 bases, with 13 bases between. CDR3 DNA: TGCGCCAGCAGTGAGCCATTAGAGCGGCACGAGCAGTACTTC. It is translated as CASSEPLERHEQYF.

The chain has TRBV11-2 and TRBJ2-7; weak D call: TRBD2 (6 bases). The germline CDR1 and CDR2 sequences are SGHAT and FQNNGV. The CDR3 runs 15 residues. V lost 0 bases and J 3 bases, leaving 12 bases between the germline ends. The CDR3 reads CASSLDPGGGYEQYF. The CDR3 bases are TGTGCCAGCAGCTTAGATCCCGGGGGTGGCTACGAGCAGTACTTC. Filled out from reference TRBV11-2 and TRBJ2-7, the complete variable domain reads EAGVAQSPRYKIIEKRQSVAFWCNPISGHATLYWYQQILGQGPKLLIQFQNNGVVDDSQLPKDRFSAERLKGVDSTLKIQPAKLEDSAVYLCASSLDPGGGYEQYFGPGTRLTVT.

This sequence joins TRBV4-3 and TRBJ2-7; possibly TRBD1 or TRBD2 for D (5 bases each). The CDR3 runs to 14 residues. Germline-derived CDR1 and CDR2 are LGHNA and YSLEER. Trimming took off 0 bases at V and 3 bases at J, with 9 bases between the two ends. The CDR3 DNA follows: TGCGCCAGCAGCCAAGATACTAGGGGCTACGAGCAGTACTTC. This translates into CASSQDTRGYEQYF.

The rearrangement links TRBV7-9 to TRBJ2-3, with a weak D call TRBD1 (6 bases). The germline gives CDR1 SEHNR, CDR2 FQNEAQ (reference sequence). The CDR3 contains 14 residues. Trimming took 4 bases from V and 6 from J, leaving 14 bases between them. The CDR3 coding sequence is TGTGCCAGCAGCTCTTTAAGGGGGACGGATACGCAGTATTTT. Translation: CASSSLRGTDTQYF.

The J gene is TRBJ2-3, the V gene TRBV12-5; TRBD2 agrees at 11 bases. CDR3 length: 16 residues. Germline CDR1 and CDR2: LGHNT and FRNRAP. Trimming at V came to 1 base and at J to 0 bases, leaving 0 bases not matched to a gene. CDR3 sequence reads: CASGLGLAGSTDTQYF. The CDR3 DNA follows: TGTGCTAGTGGTTTGGGACTAGCGGGGAGCACAGATACGCAGTATTTT.

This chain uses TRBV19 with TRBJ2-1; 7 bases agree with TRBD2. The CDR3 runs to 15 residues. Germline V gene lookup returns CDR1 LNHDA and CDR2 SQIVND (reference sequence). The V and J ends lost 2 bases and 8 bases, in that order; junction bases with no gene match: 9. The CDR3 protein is CASSITAGPPDEQFF. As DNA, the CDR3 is TGTGCCAGTAGTATAACAGCGGGGCCTCCCGATGAGCAGTTCTTC.

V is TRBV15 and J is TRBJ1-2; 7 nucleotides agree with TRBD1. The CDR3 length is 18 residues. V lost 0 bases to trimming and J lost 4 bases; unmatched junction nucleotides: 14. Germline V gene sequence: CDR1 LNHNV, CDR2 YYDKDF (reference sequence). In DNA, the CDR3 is TGTGCCACCAGCAGAGATCGAGGGGGCGCTCAGGGACCCTATGGCTACACCTTC. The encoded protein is CATSRDRGGAQGPYGYTF.

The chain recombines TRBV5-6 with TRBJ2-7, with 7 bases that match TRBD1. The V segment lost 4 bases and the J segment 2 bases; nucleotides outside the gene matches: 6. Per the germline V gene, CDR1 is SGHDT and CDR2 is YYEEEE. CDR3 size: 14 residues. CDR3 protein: CASSTNRGAYEQYF. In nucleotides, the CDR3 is TGTGCCAGCAGCACAAACAGGGGAGCCTACGAGCAGTACTTC. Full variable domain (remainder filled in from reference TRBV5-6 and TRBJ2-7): DAGVTQSPTHLIKTRGQQVTLRCSPKSGHDTVSWYQQALGQGPQFIFQYYEEEERQRGNFPDRFSGHQFPNYSSELNVNALLLGDSALYLCASSTNRGAYEQYFGPGTRLTVT.

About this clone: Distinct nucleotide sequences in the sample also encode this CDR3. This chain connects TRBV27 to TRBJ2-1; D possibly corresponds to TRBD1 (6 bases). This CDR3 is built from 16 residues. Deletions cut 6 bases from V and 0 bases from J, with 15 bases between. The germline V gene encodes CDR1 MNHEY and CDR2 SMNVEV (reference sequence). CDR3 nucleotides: TGTGCCAGCAGCCTCACAGGGTTCAGCTCCTACAATGAGCAGTTCTTC. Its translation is CASSLTGFSSYNEQFF.

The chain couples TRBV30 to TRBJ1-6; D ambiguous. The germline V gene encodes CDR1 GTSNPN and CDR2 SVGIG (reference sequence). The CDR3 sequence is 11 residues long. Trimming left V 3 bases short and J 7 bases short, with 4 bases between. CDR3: CAWSENSPLHF. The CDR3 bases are TGTGCCTGGAGCGAGAATTCACCCCTCCACTTT.

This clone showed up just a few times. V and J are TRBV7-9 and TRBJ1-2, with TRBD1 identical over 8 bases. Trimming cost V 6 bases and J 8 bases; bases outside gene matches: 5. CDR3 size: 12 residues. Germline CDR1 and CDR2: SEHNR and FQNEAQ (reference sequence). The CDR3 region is CASRLDRDGYTF. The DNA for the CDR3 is TGTGCCAGCAGACTGGACAGGGACGGCTACACCTTC.

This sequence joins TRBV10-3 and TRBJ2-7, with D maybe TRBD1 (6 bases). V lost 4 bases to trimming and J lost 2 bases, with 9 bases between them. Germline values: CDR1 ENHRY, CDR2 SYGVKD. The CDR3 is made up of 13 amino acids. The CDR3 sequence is CAISGTVPYEQYF. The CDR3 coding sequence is TGTGCCATCAGTGGGACAGTCCCCTACGAGCAGTACTTC.

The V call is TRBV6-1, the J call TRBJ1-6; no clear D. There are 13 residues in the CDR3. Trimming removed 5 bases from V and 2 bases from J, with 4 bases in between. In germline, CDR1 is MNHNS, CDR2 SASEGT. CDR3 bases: TGTGCCAGCAGTCGGCCCTATAATTCACCCCTCCACTTT. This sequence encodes CASSRPYNSPLHF.

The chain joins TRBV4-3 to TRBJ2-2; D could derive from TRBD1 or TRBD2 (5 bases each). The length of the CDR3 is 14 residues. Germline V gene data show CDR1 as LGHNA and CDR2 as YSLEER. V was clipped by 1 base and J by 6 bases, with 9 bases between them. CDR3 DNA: TGCGCCAGCAGCCAAGCGGTGGGGGCCGGGGAGCTGTTTTTT. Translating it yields CASSQAVGAGELFF.

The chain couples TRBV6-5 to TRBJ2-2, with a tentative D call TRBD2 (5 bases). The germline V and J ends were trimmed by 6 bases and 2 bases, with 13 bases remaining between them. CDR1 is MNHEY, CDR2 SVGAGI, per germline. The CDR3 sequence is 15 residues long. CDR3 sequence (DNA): TGTGCCAGCAGCTCGGGGATAACAAACACCGGGGAGCTGTTTTTT. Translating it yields CASSSGITNTGELFF.

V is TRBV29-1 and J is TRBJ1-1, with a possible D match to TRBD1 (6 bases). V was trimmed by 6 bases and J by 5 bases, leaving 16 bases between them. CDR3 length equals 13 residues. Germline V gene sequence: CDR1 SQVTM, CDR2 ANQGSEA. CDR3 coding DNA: TGCAGCGTGCGGGAGGGGGATTATACTGAAGCTTTCTTT. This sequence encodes CSVREGDYTEAFF.

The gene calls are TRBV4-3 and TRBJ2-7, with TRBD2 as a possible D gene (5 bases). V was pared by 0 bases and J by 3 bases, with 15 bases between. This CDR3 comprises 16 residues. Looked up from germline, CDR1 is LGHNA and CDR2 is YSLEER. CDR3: CASSQDWAASGYEQYF. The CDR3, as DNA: TGCGCCAGCAGCCAAGATTGGGCGGCGAGCGGCTACGAGCAGTACTTC.

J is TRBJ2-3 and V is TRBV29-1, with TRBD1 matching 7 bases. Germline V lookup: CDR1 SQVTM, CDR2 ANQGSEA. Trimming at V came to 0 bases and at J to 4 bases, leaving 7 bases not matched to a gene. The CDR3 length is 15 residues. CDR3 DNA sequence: TGCAGCGTTGAAGACCACAGGGGTGGCGCAGATACGCAGTATTTT. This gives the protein CSVEDHRGGADTQYF.